The clone carrying this T cell receptor beta chain was observed a single time. Its antigen is currently unknown. This sample also contains other DNA sequences that code for the same CDR3. The data belong to a study of cytomegalovirus exposure and HLA in healthy donors. V was pared by 4 bases and J by 0 bases, with 4 bases between. Germline CDR1 SNHLY, CDR2 FYNNEI. The CDR3 has 13 residues. The PCR employed 60 Vbeta primers together with 13 Jbeta primers. TCRdb keeps only in-frame clones here, not all; method: immunoSEQ multiplex PCR. This table has some 140,000 clones, roughly 83% appearing once. Study-wide results and limits: Researchers had no immune exposure information except CMV serostatus available.

The rearrangement links TRBV2 to TRBJ1-5; no firm D call. Sequenced: PBMCs. This clonotype was obtained from a female donor in good health and CMV-seronegative. Written as DNA, the CDR3 is TGTGCCAGCAGTGCCGGTAGCAATCAGCCCCAGCATTTT. This sequence encodes CASSAGSNQPQHF. The full variable domain, completed using reference TRBV2 and TRBJ1-5, is EPEVTQTPSHQVTQMGQEVILRCVPISNHLYFYWYRQILGQKVEFLVSFYNNEISEKSEIFDDQFSVERPDGSNFTLKIRSTKLEDSAMYFCASSAGSNQPQHFGDGTRLSIL.